This T cell receptor beta chain was sequenced for a study of blood T cell repertoires in COVID-19. Allocation to cohorts depended on clinical history reported by the participants. Only in-frame clones appear in the TCRdb table, and some are missing; sequencing was by immunoSEQ multiplex PCR. Of 200,000 to 300,000 clones detected, around 85% appear once; the ten largest clones hold 3% to 4%. V gave up 1 base and J gave up 7 bases, with 11 bases separating them. Germline values: CDR1 SGHNT, CDR2 YENEEA. The CDR3 is 14 amino acids. This TCR was recovered from a woman in her thirties or forties with acute COVID-19. The source material was PBMCs or T cells enriched from blood (not recorded which). This chain connects TRBV11-3 to TRBJ2-4; weak D call: TRBD2 (7 bases). The CDR3 DNA sequence: TGTGCCAGCAGCTTAGTTCGGGGGGCGAACATTCAGTACTTC. Translating it yields CASSLVRGANIQYF.